This section outlines one T cell receptor (beta chain) sequence together with its context. In the original workflow: Amplification of reference gene primers was used by the study to estimate nucleated cell counts. Sequenced by immunoSEQ multiplex PCR; TCRdb stores in-frame clones only, minus some. Clone size and V and J calls were adopted from that table, with D and trimming inferred from the DNA. This table has approximately 110,000 clones, around 87% appearing once. These data come from a study of blood T cell repertoires in COVID-19. Whole-study context: Specimens from acute and convalescent COVID-19 originated in the United States, Italy and Spain. The analysed material was cDNA or gDNA that came from T cells, B-cell-depleted T cells, or PBMCs.

The CDR3 loop spans 16 amino acids. With 4 bases clipped from V and 3 bases from J, the junction kept 10 bases outside the gene matches. Germline assignment: CDR1 SGHRS and CDR2 YFSETQ. The gene calls are TRBV5-1 and TRBJ2-7; 10 nucleotides align to TRBD1. This TCR was sampled from a woman of 80 years or more with acute or convalescent COVID-19. Sequenced input: peripheral blood. CDR3 in DNA: TGCGCCAGCAGCCACCCGAGGGACAGGGGAGGCTACGAGCAGTACTTC. It codes for CASSHPRDRGGYEQYF. The complete variable domain, with remaining parts taken from reference TRBV5-1 and TRBJ2-7, reads KAGVTQTPRYLIKTRGQQVTLSCSPISGHRSVSWYQQTPGQGLQFLFEYFSETQRNKGNFPGRFSGRQFSNSRSEMNVSTLELGDSALYLCASSHPRDRGGYEQYFGPGTRLTVT.